These 10 T cell receptor beta chains originate from one sample sequenced in a study of cytomegalovirus exposure and HLA in healthy donors. Researchers ran the PCR with 60 Vbeta and 13 Jbeta primers. Sequencing was performed with immunoSEQ multiplex PCR; in TCRdb, only in-frame clones are kept and a portion is missing. This sample contains about 51,000 clones. The sample comprised PBMCs. These receptors originate from a female donor in good health and CMV-seronegative.

This sequence joins TRBV6-6 and TRBJ1-2; the match to TRBD1 covers 9 bases. The junction had 8 bases not matched to a gene; V was cut back by 5 bases and J by 4 bases. CDR1 MNHNY and CDR2 SVGAGI come from the germline V gene (reference sequence). This CDR3 has 15 amino acids. The CDR3 is CASSLTEQGAYGYTF. The CDR3 nucleotides are TGTGCCAGCAGTCTGACCGAACAGGGGGCCTATGGCTACACCTTC.

The genes are TRBV5-1 and TRBJ2-2; TRBD1 agrees at 9 bases. From germline, CDR1 is SGHRS and CDR2 YFSETQ. The CDR3 loop spans 18 amino acids. The V segment lost 1 base and the J segment 0 bases; nucleotides outside the gene matches: 7. The CDR3 nucleotides are TGCGCCAGCAGCTTGAAGAGGGGACAGGGTTCGAACACCGGGGAGCTGTTTTTT. Protein: CASSLKRGQGSNTGELFF.

The rearrangement joins TRBV18 to TRBJ1-1, with 11 bases lining up with TRBD1. V lost 3 bases and J lost 4; bases outside the gene matches: 7. This CDR3 region has 16 residues. Germline CDR1 and CDR2: KGHSH and LQKENI. CDR3 amino acids: CASSPRTGGLITEAFF. Here the CDR3 DNA reads TGTGCCAGCTCACCCAGGACAGGGGGCTTGATCACTGAAGCTTTCTTT.

The chain has TRBV18 and TRBJ1-2, with no clear D. The CDR3 totals 12 residues. Germline CDR1 reads KGHSH; CDR2 reads LQKENI. V was clipped by 1 base and J by 6 bases, with 6 bases between them. The DNA of the CDR3 is TGTGCCAGCTCACCACGCGAGAATGGCTACACCTTC. Protein: CASSPRENGYTF.

This chain joins TRBV6-6 and TRBJ2-7; D may be TRBD2 (7 bases). V dropped 2 bases and J dropped 2 bases, with 13 bases sitting between them. Germline V lookup: CDR1 MNHNY, CDR2 SVGAGI (reference sequence). This CDR3 contains 15 residues. CDR3: CASSYGGANTYEQYF. The DNA for the CDR3 is TGTGCCAGCAGTTACGGGGGGGCGAACACCTACGAGCAGTACTTC.

J is TRBJ1-2 and V is TRBV4-2, with D tentatively TRBD1 (5 bases). This CDR3 is 16 amino acids long. V was pared by 0 bases and J by 4 bases, with 15 bases between. Germline V lookup: CDR1 LGHNA, CDR2 YNFKEQ. CDR3 loop: CASSQDVGGEFYGYTF. As DNA, the CDR3 is TGTGCCAGCAGCCAAGATGTGGGAGGGGAGTTCTATGGCTACACCTTC.

The chain combines TRBV4-2 with TRBJ1-6, with 9 positions matching TRBD1. CDR3 length: 15 residues. The V and J ends lost 0 bases and 9 bases, in that order; junction bases with no gene match: 3. Germline-derived CDR1 and CDR2 are LGHNA and YNFKEQ. The DNA of the CDR3 is TGTGCCAGCAGCCAAGATTGGACAGGGGCTTCACCCCTCCACTTT. This codes for CASSQDWTGASPLHF.

The rearrangement links TRBV5-1 to TRBJ1-1; 8 nucleotides line up with TRBD1. Trimming took 4 bases from V and 1 from J; bases not matched to a gene: 6. This CDR3 is built from 15 residues. From germline, CDR1 is SGHRS and CDR2 YFSETQ. The CDR3 nucleotides are TGCGCCAGCAGCAGCCAGGGGGCTGGGAACACTGAAGCTTTCTTT. It translates to CASSSQGAGNTEAFF. The variable domain in full, with the rest retrieved from reference TRBV5-1 and TRBJ1-1, is KAGVTQTPRYLIKTRGQQVTLSCSPISGHRSVSWYQQTPGQGLQFLFEYFSETQRNKGNFPGRFSGRQFSNSRSEMNVSTLELGDSALYLCASSSQGAGNTEAFFGQGTRLTVV.

The gene calls are TRBV19 and TRBJ1-3, with D unclear. Germline assignment: CDR1 LNHDA and CDR2 SQIVND (reference sequence). Trimming left V 8 bases short and J 0 bases short, with 11 bases between. The CDR3 is made up of 14 amino acids. The CDR3 sequence: CASLRGDSGNTIYF. The DNA for the CDR3 is TGTGCCAGTCTCCGGGGAGACTCTGGAAACACCATATATTTT.

In regard to this clone: The junction and the germline gene differ at one end; a read error may be behind it. The chain employs TRBV7-7 and TRBJ2-2; D is perhaps TRBD2 (6 bases). The CDR3 spans 16 residues. Germline assignment: CDR1 SSHAT and CDR2 FNYEAQ (reference sequence). The CDR3 DNA is TGTGCTAGCAGCTTAGCGCCGGGGGTCCCCCCCGGGGAGCTGTTTTTT. Translating gives CASSLAPGVPPGELFF.